Listed below are T cell receptor beta chains from one sample, sequenced in a study of Graves' ophthalmopathy and Graves' hyperthyroidism. TCRdb reanalysed the multiplex PCR reads using MiXCR and keeps one entry per CDR3 protein. The sample contains about 370,000 distinct CDR3 sequences, about a sixth of which appear only once. Specimen: peripheral blood. The origin of the receptors is an adult woman with stable Graves' hyperthyroidism. Both conserved end residues are trimmed from each CDR3.

TRBJ1-1 | TRBV12-3/TRBV12-4 | ASRQGAGTEAF
TRBJ2-7 | TRBV19 | ASSISAGVAHEQY
TRBJ2-7 | TRBV13 | ASSLGPLAGPLYEQY
TRBJ1-2 | TRBV12-3/TRBV12-4 | ASSTGAGGNGYT
TRBJ2-7 | TRBV28 | ASSRTGSLGDEQY
TRBJ1-1 | TRBV28 | ASSPPGALQAF
TRBJ1-1 | TRBV12-3/TRBV12-4 | ASSFLRGRGPPEAF
TRBJ1-2 | TRBV28 | ASSFRDQRTYGYT
TRBJ2-7 | TRBV13 | ASSSLGQAGEQY
TRBJ2-5 | TRBV30 | AGTTLGETQY
TRBJ1-5 | TRBV2 | ASSESGGDQPQH
TRBJ2-7 | TRBV7-9 | ASSSSPTKSSYEQY
TRBJ2-5 | TRBV28 | ASSSELVAGAQETQY
TRBJ1-2 | TRBV6-5 | ASSFGQGWGYT
TRBJ1-1 | TRBV7-2 | ASRPGGRLDTEAF
TRBJ2-7 | TRBV6-5 | ASSLLGTSFYEQY
TRBJ2-5 | TRBV10-1 | ARDRGREETQY
TRBJ2-4 | TRBV9 | ASSAVRPQAKNIKY
TRBJ1-1 | TRBV20-1 | RLIELKVGTEAF
TRBJ2-7 | TRBV28 | ASSFPSPGGETYEQY
TRBJ2-4 | TRBV6-1 | ASSHTFTKNIQY
TRBJ2-5 | TRBV7-6 | ASSTAGTQGETQY
TRBJ1-2 | TRBV3-1 | ASSDRDRTYT
TRBJ2-4 | TRBV28 | ASSFEATKNIKY
TRBJ2-7 | TRBV12-3/TRBV12-4 | ASSKRTGNYEQY
TRBJ2-3 | TRBV28 | AAGHTDTQY
TRBJ2-5 | TRBV20-1 | SATPAGGGGTQY
TRBJ1-1 | TRBV18 | ASSPPDRQNTEAF